This T cell receptor beta chain appears in the sequencing data of a study of cytomegalovirus exposure and HLA in healthy donors. Study context: A preliminary data release comprised roughly 80 million unique TCRs obtained from HLA-typed donors.

The CDR3 has 13 residues. The germline V gene encodes CDR1 SGHRS and CDR2 YFSETQ. Trimming stripped 8 bases from V and 7 bases from J, with 18 bases between. Whole-study findings and limits: Exclusion as indistinguishable affected some V segments, including TRBV6-2 and TRBV6-3. Association of a missense DCLRE1C variant with TCR beta V- and J-gene trimming was reported in a later analysis.

PCR amplification relied on 60 Vbeta primers (plus 13 Jbeta primers). The method was immunoSEQ multiplex PCR; TCRdb's version includes in-frame clones alone and lacks a portion of them. Of about 120,000 clones listed, around two thirds were seen once; the top ten hold around 9.7%. In regard to this clone: Its cognate antigen is unknown.

Every donor was a healthy person donating bone marrow. This chain uses TRBV5-1 with TRBJ2-5, with TRBD2 as a possible D gene (6 bases). The TCR originated in a woman in her thirties or forties in good health and CMV-seropositive. Sequenced: PBMCs. CDR3 nucleotide sequence: TGCGCCAGTACCGGGACTCCAAGGGGGACCCAGTACTTC. It encodes CASTGTPRGTQYF.